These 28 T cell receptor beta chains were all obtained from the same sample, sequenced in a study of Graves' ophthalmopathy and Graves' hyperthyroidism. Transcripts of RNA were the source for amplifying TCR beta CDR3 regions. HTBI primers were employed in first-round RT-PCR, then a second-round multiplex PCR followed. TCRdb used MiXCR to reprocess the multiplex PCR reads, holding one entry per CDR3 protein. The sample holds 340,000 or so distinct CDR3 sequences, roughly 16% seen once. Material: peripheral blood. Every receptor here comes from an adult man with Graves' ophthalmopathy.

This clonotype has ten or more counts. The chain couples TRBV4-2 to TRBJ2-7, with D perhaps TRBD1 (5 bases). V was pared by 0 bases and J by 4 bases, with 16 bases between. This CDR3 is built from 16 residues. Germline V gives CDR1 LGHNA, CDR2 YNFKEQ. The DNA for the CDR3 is TGTGCCAGCAGCCAAGATCTTGACAGCCCGCGGTACGAGCAGTACTTC. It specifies CASSQDLDSPRYEQYF.

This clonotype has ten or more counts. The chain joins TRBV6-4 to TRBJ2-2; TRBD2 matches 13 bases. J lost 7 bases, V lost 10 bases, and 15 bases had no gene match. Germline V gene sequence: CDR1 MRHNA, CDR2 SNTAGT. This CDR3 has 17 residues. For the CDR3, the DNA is TGTGCCACCGACCACAGACTCGGGACTAGCGGGATCGGGGAGCTGTTTTTT. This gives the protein CATDHRLGTSGIGELFF.

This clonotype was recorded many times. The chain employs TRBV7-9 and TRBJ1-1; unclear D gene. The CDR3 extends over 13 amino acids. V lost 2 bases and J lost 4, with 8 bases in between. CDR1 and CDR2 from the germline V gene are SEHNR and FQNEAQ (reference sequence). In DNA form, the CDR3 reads TGTGCCAGCAGCTTATTCGGAAGCACTGAAGCTTTCTTT. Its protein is CASSLFGSTEAFF.

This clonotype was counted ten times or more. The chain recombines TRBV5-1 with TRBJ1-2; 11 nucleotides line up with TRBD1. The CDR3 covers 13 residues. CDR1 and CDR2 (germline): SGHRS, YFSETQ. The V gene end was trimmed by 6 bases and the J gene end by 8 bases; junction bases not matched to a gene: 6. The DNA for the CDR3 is TGCGCCAGCACAGTGGACAGGGGGCGAGGCTACACCTTC. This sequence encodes CASTVDRGRGYTF.

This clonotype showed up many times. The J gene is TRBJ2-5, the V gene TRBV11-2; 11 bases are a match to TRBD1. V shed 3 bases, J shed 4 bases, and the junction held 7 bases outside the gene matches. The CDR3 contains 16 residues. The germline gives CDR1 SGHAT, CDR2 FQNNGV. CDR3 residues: CASSFGTGGVVETQYF. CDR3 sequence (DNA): TGTGCCAGCAGCTTCGGGACAGGGGGAGTAGTAGAGACCCAGTACTTC.

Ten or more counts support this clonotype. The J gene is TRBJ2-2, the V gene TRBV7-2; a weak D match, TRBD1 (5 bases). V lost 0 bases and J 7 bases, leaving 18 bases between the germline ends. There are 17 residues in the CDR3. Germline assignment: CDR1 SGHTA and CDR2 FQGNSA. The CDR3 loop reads CASSLAFGEGVGGELFF. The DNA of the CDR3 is TGTGCCAGCAGCTTAGCGTTTGGAGAAGGGGTAGGCGGGGAGCTGTTTTTT.

CDR3 loop: CASSNRGINTEAFF. The CDR3 DNA reads TGTGCCAGCAGCAACAGGGGGATAAACACTGAAGCTTTCTTT. The genes are TRBV27 and TRBJ1-1; 8 bases are shared with TRBD1. Germline CDR1 is MNHEY and CDR2 is SMNVEV (reference sequence). V trimming: 6 bases; J trimming: 2 bases; junction bases outside the gene matches: 5. This CDR3 has 14 residues.

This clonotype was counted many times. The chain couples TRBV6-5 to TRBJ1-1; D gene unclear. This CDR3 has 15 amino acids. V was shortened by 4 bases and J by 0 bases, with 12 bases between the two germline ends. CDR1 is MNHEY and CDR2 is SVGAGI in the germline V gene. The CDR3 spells CASSSSDGVNTEAFF. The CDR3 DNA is TGTGCCAGCAGTTCATCGGACGGGGTGAACACTGAAGCTTTCTTT.

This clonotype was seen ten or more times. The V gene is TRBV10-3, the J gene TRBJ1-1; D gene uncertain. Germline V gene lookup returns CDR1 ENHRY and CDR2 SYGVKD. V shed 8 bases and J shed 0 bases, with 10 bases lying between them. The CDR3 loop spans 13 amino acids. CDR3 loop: CAIAAGMNTEAFF. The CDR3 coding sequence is TGTGCCATCGCGGCAGGCATGAACACTGAAGCTTTCTTT.

The DNA for the CDR3 is TGCAGCATCCACAGGGAAGGCTACGAGCAGTACTTC. Its protein product is CSIHREGYEQYF. This sequence joins TRBV29-1 and TRBJ2-7, with D perhaps matching TRBD1 (6 bases). Germline V gene sequence: CDR1 SQVTM, CDR2 ANQGSEA. Trimming took 8 bases from V and 3 from J, leaving 14 bases between them. This CDR3 has 12 residues.

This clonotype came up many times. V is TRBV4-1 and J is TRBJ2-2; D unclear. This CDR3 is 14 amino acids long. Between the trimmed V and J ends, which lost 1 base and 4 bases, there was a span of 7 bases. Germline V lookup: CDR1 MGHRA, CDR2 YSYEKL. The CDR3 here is CASSQVIGTGELFF. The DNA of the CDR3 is TGCGCCAGCAGCCAAGTTATCGGCACCGGGGAGCTGTTTTTT.

The CDR3 nucleotides read TGTGCCAGCAGCTCTAGCGGGAGGGTCTACGAGCAGTACTTC. This codes for CASSSSGRVYEQYF. The V gene is TRBV11-1, the J gene TRBJ2-7; TRBD2 matches 12 bases. V was clipped by 4 bases and J by 3 bases; unmatched bases: 1. Per the germline V gene, CDR1 is SGHAT and CDR2 is FQDESV (reference sequence). The CDR3 is 14 residues long.

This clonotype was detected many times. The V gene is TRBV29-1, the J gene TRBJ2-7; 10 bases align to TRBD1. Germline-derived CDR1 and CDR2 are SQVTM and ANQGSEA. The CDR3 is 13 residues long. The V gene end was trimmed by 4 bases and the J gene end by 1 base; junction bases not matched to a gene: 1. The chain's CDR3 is CSVGQGASYEQYF. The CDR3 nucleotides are TGCAGCGTTGGACAGGGGGCTTCCTACGAGCAGTACTTC.

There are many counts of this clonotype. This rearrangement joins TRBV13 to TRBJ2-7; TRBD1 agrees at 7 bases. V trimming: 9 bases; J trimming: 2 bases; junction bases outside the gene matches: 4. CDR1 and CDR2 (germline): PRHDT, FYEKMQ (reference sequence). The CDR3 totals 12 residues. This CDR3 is CARWGQTYEQYF. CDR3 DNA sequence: TGTGCCAGATGGGGACAGACCTACGAGCAGTACTTC. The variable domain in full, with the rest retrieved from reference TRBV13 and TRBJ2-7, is AAGVIQSPRHLIKEKRETATLKCYPIPRHDTVYWYQQGPGQDPQFLISFYEKMQSDKGSIPDRFSAQQFSDYHSELNMSSLELGDSALYFCARWGQTYEQYFGPGTRLTVT.

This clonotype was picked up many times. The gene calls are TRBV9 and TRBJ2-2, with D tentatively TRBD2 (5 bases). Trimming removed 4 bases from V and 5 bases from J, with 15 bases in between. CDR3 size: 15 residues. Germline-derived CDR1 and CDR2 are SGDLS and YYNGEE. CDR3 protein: CASSIALRGTGELFF. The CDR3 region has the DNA TGTGCCAGCAGCATAGCTCTACGAGGGACCGGGGAGCTGTTTTTT.

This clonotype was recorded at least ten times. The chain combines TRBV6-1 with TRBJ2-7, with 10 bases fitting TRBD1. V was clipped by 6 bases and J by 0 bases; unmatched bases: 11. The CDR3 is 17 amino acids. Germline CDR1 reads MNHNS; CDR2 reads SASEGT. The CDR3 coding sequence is TGTGCCAGCAGCCGACCGGGACAGGGGACACACTCCTACGAGCAGTACTTC. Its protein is CASSRPGQGTHSYEQYF.

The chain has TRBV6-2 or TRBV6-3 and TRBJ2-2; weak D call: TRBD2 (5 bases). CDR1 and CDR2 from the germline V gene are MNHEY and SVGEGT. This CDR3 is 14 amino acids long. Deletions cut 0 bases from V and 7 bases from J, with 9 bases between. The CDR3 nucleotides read TGTGCCAGCAGTTACTCGAGGGTGGACGGGGAGCTGTTTTTT. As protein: CASSYSRVDGELFF.

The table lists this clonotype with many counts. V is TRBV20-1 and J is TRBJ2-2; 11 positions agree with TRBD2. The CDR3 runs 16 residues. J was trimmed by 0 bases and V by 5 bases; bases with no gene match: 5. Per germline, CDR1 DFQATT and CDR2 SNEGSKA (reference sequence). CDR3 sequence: CSAASSGGPNTGELFF. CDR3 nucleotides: TGCAGTGCTGCATCTAGCGGGGGGCCGAACACCGGGGAGCTGTTTTTT.

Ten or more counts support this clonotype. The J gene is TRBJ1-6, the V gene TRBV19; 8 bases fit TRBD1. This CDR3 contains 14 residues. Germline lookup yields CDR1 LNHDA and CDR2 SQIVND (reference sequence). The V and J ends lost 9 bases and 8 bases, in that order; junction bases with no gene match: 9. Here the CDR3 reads CASCNRGFYSPLHF. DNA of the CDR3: TGTGCCAGCTGCAACAGGGGGTTTTATTCACCCCTCCACTTT.

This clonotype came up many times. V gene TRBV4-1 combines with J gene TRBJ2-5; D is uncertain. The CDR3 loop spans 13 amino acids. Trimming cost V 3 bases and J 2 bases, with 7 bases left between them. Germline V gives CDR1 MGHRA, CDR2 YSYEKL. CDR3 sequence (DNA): TGCGCCAGCAGCCAGATACAGCAAGAGACCCAGTACTTC. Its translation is CASSQIQQETQYF.

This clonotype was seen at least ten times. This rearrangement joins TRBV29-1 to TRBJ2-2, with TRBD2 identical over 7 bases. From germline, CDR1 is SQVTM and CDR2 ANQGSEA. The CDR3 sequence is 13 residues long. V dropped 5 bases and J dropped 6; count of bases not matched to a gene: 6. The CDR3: CSVRWGRAGELFF. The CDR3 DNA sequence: TGCAGCGTTCGATGGGGGAGGGCCGGGGAGCTGTTTTTT.

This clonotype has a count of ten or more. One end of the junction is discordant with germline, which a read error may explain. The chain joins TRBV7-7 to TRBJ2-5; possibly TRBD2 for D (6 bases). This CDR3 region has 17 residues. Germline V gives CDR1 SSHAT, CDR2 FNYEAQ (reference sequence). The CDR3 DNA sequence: TGTGCTAGCAGCTTAGAAACGGCTCTCGGGGGCCAAGAGACCCAGTACTTC. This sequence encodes CASSLETALGGQETQYF.

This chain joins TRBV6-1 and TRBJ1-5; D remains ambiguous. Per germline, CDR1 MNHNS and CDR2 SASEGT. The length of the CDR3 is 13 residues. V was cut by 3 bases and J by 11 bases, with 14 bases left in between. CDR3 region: CASSEDGGRAQHF. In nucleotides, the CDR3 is TGTGCCAGCAGTGAGGACGGTGGTAGGGCCCAGCATTTT.

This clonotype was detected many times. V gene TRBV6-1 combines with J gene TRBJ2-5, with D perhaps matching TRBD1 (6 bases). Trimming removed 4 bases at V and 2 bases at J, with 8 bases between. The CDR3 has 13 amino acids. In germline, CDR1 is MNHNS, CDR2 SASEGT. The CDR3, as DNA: TGTGCCAGCAGTGGGACAGATCAAGAGACCCAGTACTTC. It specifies CASSGTDQETQYF.

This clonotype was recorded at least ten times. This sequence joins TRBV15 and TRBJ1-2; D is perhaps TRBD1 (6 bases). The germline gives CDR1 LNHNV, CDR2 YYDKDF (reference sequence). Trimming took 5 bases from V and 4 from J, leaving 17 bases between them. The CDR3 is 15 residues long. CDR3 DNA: TGTGCCACCAGCGTATCGTCTGGGGGCGGCTATGGCTACACCTTC. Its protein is CATSVSSGGGYGYTF.

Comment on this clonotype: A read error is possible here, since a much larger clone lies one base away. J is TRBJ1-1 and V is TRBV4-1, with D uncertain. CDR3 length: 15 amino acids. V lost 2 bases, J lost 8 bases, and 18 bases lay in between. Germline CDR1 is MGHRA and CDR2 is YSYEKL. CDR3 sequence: CASSQKDIDGSEAFF. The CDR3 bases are TGCGCCAGCAGCCAAAAAGACATCGATGGATCCGAAGCTTTCTTT.

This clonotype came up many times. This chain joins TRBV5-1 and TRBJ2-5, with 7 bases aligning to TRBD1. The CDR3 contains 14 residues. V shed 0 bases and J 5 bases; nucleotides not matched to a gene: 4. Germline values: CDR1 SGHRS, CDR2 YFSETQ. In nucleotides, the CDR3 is TGCGCCAGCAGCTTGGAGGGGGCCAGGGAGACCCAGTACTTC. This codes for CASSLEGARETQYF.

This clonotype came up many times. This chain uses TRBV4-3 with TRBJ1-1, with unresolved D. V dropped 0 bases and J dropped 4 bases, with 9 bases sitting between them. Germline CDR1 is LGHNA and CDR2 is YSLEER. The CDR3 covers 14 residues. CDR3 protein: CASSQDGRRTEAFF. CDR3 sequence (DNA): TGCGCCAGCAGCCAAGATGGTCGTCGCACTGAAGCTTTCTTT.